The rows below give T cell receptor beta chains drawn from one sample of a study of T cells in tumors after PD-1 blockade. The assay was immunoSEQ multiplex PCR, and TCRdb's table has in-frame clones only and misses some. The sample has under 50,000 clones, around four fifths seen once. The material sequenced was PBMCs, taken before anti-PD-1 therapy. These receptors all come from a human donor with advanced basal cell or squamous cell carcinoma (not recorded which). CDR3s include the opening cysteine and the closing phenylalanine or tryptophan. The D gene is left open where the match is weak. Rows give clone size only sometimes, using once, few, many, or a class for an expanded clone.

J gene | V gene | D gene | clone size | CDR3 DNA | CDR3 protein
TRBJ2-3 | TRBV5-4 | TRBD1 | NA | TGTGCCAGCAGCCACGGACAGGGGGCGCTCGTAGGGGCCACAGATACGCAGTATTTT | CASSHGQGALVGATDTQYF
TRBJ2-7 | TRBV19 | TRBD1 | NA | TGTGCCAGTAGTCCCGGGACAGGGATTGACGAGCAGTACTTC | CASSPGTGIDEQYF
TRBJ1-4 | TRBV5-5 | NA | medium-sized | TGTGCCAGCAGCGAGAGACAGAATGAAAAACTGTTTTTT | CASSERQNEKLFF
TRBJ2-2 | TRBV27 | TRBD1 | NA | TGTGCCAGCAGTACCCGACAGGGTTGGACCGGGGAGCTGTTTTTT | CASSTRQGWTGELFF
TRBJ2-1 | TRBV19 | TRBD2 | NA | TGTGCCAGTAGTATAGGCCCTAGCGGGAGGGGCAATGAGCAGTTCTTC | CASSIGPSGRGNEQFF
TRBJ1-6 | TRBV28 | NA | once | TGTGCCAGCAGTTTGGATTCACCCCTCCACTTT | CASSLDSPLHF
TRBJ2-3 | TRBV29-1 | NA | few | TGCAGCGTTGAGCCTAGCGAGTGGCCAGATACGCAGTATTTT | CSVEPSEWPDTQYF
TRBJ2-5 | TRBV11-3 | TRBD2 | NA | TGTGCCAGCAGCCCAAGACTAGCGGGGGCCCAAGAGACCCAGTACTTC | CASSPRLAGAQETQYF
TRBJ1-5 | TRBV3-1/TRBV3-2 | NA | NA | TGTGCCAGCAGCCAAGGGCGACAAGACAATCAGCCCCAGCATTTT | CASSQGRQDNQPQHF
TRBJ2-5 | TRBV27 | TRBD1 | NA | TGTGCCAGCGGAATAGACAGGGGCTGGGAGACCCAGTACTTC | CASGIDRGWETQYF
TRBJ2-5 | TRBV11-1 | NA | NA | TGTGCCAGCAGCCCCAGGGCCGCTCAAGAGACCCAGTACTTC | CASSPRAAQETQYF